In its sample, the clone carrying this TCR beta chain was seen a few times. CDR3 length: 12 amino acids. Germline CDR1 and CDR2: SGHKS and YYEKEE (reference sequence). V lost 4 bases to trimming and J lost 3 bases, with 6 bases between them. Enrolled through a virtual design, the participants were between 18 and 89 years of age and came from fewer than 30 US areas. The data belong to a study of blood T cell repertoires in COVID-19. The data were produced by immunoSEQ multiplex PCR, yet TCRdb's version contains in-frame clones alone and is incomplete. The profile shows fewer than 200,000 clones, about 83% of them singletons.

The specimen was PBMCs or T cells enriched from blood (not recorded which). The rearrangement joins TRBV5-5 to TRBJ2-3; D call uncertain. This TCR was recovered from a woman in her fifties or sixties in a cohort exposed to, infected with or recovered from COVID-19 (not recorded which). CDR3 in DNA: TGTGCCAGCAGCCCGAGTACAGATACGCAGTATTTT. Amino acids: CASSPSTDTQYF.